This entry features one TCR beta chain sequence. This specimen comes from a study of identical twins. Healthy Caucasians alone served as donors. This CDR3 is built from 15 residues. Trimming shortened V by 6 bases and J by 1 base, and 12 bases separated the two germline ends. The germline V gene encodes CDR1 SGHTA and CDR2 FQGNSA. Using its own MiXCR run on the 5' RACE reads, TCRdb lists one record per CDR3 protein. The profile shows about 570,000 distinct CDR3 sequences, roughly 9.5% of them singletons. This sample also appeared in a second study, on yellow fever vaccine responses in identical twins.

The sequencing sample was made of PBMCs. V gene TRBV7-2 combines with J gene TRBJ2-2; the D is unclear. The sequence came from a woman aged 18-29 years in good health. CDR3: CASSLTPLNTGELFF. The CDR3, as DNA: TGTGCCAGCAGTCTCACCCCTCTGAACACCGGGGAGCTGTTTTTT.